This T cell receptor (beta chain) was sequenced during a study of shared clonotypes between healthy human individuals. Study summary: Each donor's CD8 memory used one plate, CD8 naive two, each CD4 subset three.

Clones were sequenced by immunoSEQ multiplex PCR, and TCRdb holds only the in-frame ones, with some missing. Here the sample spans millions of clones, 85% to 95% being singletons. A remark on this clone: Antigen specificity is unknown.

Study conclusions and caveats: The study sampled only blood, and tissue repertoires likely differ. The small donor group covered limited genetic and exposure diversity. In a handful of donors, around 4.8% of naive CD4 clonotypes appeared in common.

The length of the CDR3 is 16 residues. V gave up 0 bases and J gave up 2 bases, with 11 bases separating them. From germline, CDR1 is MNHNS and CDR2 SASEGT. The TCR sequence derives from a man in his late teens or twenties in good health. The specimen sequenced was naive CD4+ T cells sorted from blood. The subset here: CD45RA+ positively selected. The chain employs TRBV6-1 and TRBJ1-5; D is perhaps TRBD1 (5 bases). The CDR3 spells CASSEAGGAGNQPQHF. The CDR3 bases are TGTGCCAGCAGTGAAGCGGGAGGGGCGGGCAATCAGCCCCAGCATTTT.